The clone carrying this TCR beta chain has ten or more counts. What it recognizes is unknown. A single record per CDR3 protein comes from TCRdb applying MiXCR to the 5' RACE reads. The table shows about 160,000 distinct CDR3 sequences, with around 20% occurring only once. The sample is drawn from a study of CD8 T cells in ankylosing spondylitis. Study results and caveats: In peripheral blood, disease-linked CD8+ clones occurred at relatively low frequencies. Disease-associated clones were reportedly significantly overrepresented in matched ankylosing spondylitis synovial fluid.

The CDR3 consists of 16 residues. The trim removed 3 bases at V and 2 bases at J, leaving 4 bases unmatched. CDR1 is LGHNA, CDR2 YNFKEQ, per germline. This receptor was obtained from a male donor with ankylosing spondylitis or in good health (not recorded which). J is TRBJ2-5 and V is TRBV4-2; the match to TRBD2 covers 12 bases. Sequencing used blood, either unsorted or a sorted T cell fraction (not recorded which). The CDR3 loop is CASSQALAGGQETQYF. The CDR3 coding sequence is TGTGCCAGCAGCCAGGCCCTAGCGGGAGGGCAAGAGACCCAGTACTTC.